This TCR beta chain was captured in a study of OX40 agonist ivuxolimab in advanced cancers. Study-level points and caveats: CD8+ T cells were the subset that, on average, had more expanded clones than CD4+.

Looked up from germline, CDR1 is SGDLS and CDR2 is YYNGEE. The CDR3 extends over 17 amino acids. V gave up 6 bases and J gave up 5 bases, with 23 bases separating them. Turning to this clone: The antigen remains unidentified.

Sequencing used immunoSEQ multiplex PCR; TCRdb keeps in-frame clones, though not all of them. The data show 48,000 or so clones, roughly 83% seen once. V is TRBV9 and J is TRBJ2-2; D is perhaps TRBD1 (6 bases). The clonotype originates from an adult with an advanced solid tumor such as melanoma, head and neck, liver or kidney cancer. The source material was CD4+ or CD8+ T cells sorted from blood, sampled in a trial of the OX40 agonist ivuxolimab. The CDR3 spells CASNSVGTPVHTGELFF. In DNA, the CDR3 is TGTGCCAGCAACAGCGTGGGGACACCTGTTCATACCGGGGAGCTGTTTTTT.